These 18 T cell receptor beta chains originate from one sample sequenced in a study of cytomegalovirus exposure and HLA in healthy donors. In the PCR, 60 Vbeta and 13 Jbeta primers were used. Assay used: immunoSEQ multiplex PCR; TCRdb lists only in-frame clones, some missing. Seen in this sample are about 120,000 clones; the ten most common clones hold approximately 6.2%. The sample taken for sequencing was PBMCs. Receptors originate from a man between 35 and 55 years old in good health and CMV-seropositive.

The J gene is TRBJ2-1, the V gene TRBV5-1, with TRBD1 matching over 7 bases. The CDR3 is 16 amino acids. Germline-derived CDR1 and CDR2 are SGHRS and YFSETQ. After removal of 3 bases from V and 0 bases from J, the junction contained 6 bases not matched to a gene. The CDR3 nucleotides are TGCGCCAGCAGCTCGTCCGGGACAGTCTCCTACAATGAGCAGTTCTTC. This translates into CASSSSGTVSYNEQFF. Based on the CDR3 plus reference TRBV5-1 and TRBJ2-1, the full variable domain is KAGVTQTPRYLIKTRGQQVTLSCSPISGHRSVSWYQQTPGQGLQFLFEYFSETQRNKGNFPGRFSGRQFSNSRSEMNVSTLELGDSALYLCASSSSGTVSYNEQFFGPGTRLTVL.

The V gene is TRBV7-9, the J gene TRBJ1-1; 10 positions agree with TRBD1. From germline, CDR1 is SEHNR and CDR2 FQNEAQ (reference sequence). The CDR3 runs to 14 residues. With 6 bases clipped from V and 5 bases from J, the junction kept 6 bases outside the gene matches. CDR3 bases: TGTGCCAGCAGTCGACAGGGGGCGCATACTGAAGCTTTCTTT. The encoded protein is CASSRQGAHTEAFF.

The V and J genes are TRBV6-5 and TRBJ2-3; 8 bases agree with TRBD2. With V trimmed by 5 bases and J by 0 bases, 4 bases remained unmatched. The CDR3 runs 15 residues. The germline V gene encodes CDR1 MNHEY and CDR2 SVGAGI. Here the CDR3 reads CASSQLAASTDTQYF. For the CDR3, the DNA is TGTGCCAGCAGTCAACTAGCGGCTAGCACAGATACGCAGTATTTT.

The rearrangement links TRBV7-8 to TRBJ1-5; 7 positions match TRBD1. Unmatched junction bases numbered 4, after V lost 6 bases and J lost 5 bases. The CDR3 has 13 residues. Germline V gene data show CDR1 as SGHVS and CDR2 as FQNEAQ. For the CDR3, the DNA is TGTGCCAGCAGTCGGGACAGAGATCAGCCCCAGCATTTT. Translation: CASSRDRDQPQHF.

The chain couples TRBV5-6 to TRBJ2-2; no firm D call. Germline V CDR1 and CDR2: SGHDT, YYEEEE. This CDR3 is built from 14 residues. Between the trimmed V and J ends, which lost 1 base and 6 bases, there was a span of 10 bases. The CDR3 DNA reads TGTGCCAGCAGCTTGCAACCCCTACCCGGGGAGCTGTTTTTT. It encodes CASSLQPLPGELFF.

The chain couples TRBV15 to TRBJ1-2, with 7 bases lining up with TRBD1. The CDR3 consists of 16 residues. The V and J ends lost 0 bases and 4 bases, in that order; junction bases with no gene match: 8. The germline V gene encodes CDR1 LNHNV and CDR2 YYDKDF (reference sequence). Here the CDR3 reads CATSRDRRQGGYGYTF. The CDR3, as DNA: TGTGCCACCAGCAGAGATAGGCGACAGGGAGGCTATGGCTACACCTTC.

The gene calls are TRBV7-9 and TRBJ2-3; TRBD2 is a possible D gene (6 bases). Germline CDR1 is SEHNR and CDR2 is FQNEAQ (reference sequence). CDR3 length: 15 amino acids. V was trimmed by 5 bases and J by 0 bases, leaving 12 bases between them. The CDR3 loop reads CASSQPGTSTDTQYF. The CDR3 DNA sequence: TGTGCCAGCAGCCAGCCCGGGACTAGCACAGATACGCAGTATTTT.

The chain recombines TRBV14 with TRBJ2-1, with 10 bases identical to TRBD2. Germline V gene sequence: CDR1 SGHDN, CDR2 FVKESK. The CDR3 is 16 amino acids. Germline trimming cut 3 bases from V and 4 bases from J; bases unmatched to any gene: 6. The CDR3 sequence is CASSQIGLADYNEQFF. The CDR3 nucleotides read TGTGCCAGCAGCCAGATCGGACTAGCGGATTACAATGAGCAGTTCTTC.

CDR3 protein: CASSYRRLHTEAFF. The CDR3 DNA reads TGTGCCAGCAGTTACAGGAGGCTGCACACTGAAGCTTTCTTT. The chain has TRBV6-5 and TRBJ1-1; D ambiguous. Trimming took off 2 bases at V and 3 bases at J, with 10 bases between the two ends. This CDR3 spans 14 amino acids. The germline V gene has CDR1 MNHEY and CDR2 SVGAGI.

This chain uses TRBV27 with TRBJ1-3; D is undetermined. Trimming left V 6 bases short and J 0 bases short, with 9 bases between. The CDR3 runs to 14 residues. Germline V gives CDR1 MNHEY, CDR2 SMNVEV (reference sequence). The CDR3 DNA is TGTGCCAGCAGCCGGAGGCCCTCTGGAAACACCATATATTTT. It specifies CASSRRPSGNTIYF.

The chain joins TRBV28 to TRBJ1-1; 9 nucleotides line up with TRBD1. There are 15 residues in the CDR3. After removal of 6 bases from V and 6 bases from J, the junction contained 11 bases not matched to a gene. CDR1 is MDHEN and CDR2 is SYDVKM in the germline V gene. In DNA, the CDR3 is TGTGCCAGCAGAACCCCTATGACAGGGGGACCTGAAGCTTTCTTT. It translates to CASRTPMTGGPEAFF.

The DNA of the CDR3 is TGTGCCAGCAGCTTAGGGTCTAGCGCGAACACCGGGGAGCTGTTTTTT. Amino acids: CASSLGSSANTGELFF. The genes are TRBV13 and TRBJ2-2, with D possibly TRBD2 on 6 matching bases. V lost 0 bases to trimming and J lost 0 bases, with 8 bases between them. Germline CDR1 is PRHDT and CDR2 is FYEKMQ (reference sequence). The length of the CDR3 is 16 residues.

The chain has TRBV6-5 and TRBJ2-3; D is uncertain. The V gene lost 4 bases and the J gene lost 0 bases, with 8 bases spanning the gap. The CDR3 is 14 residues long. Germline assignment: CDR1 MNHEY and CDR2 SVGAGI. The CDR3 spells CASSFSESTDTQYF. CDR3 nucleotide sequence: TGTGCCAGCAGTTTCTCGGAGAGCACAGATACGCAGTATTTT.

This chain links TRBV28 with TRBJ1-2; 9 positions match TRBD1. Trimming at V came to 6 bases and at J to 1 base, leaving 9 bases not matched to a gene. From germline, CDR1 is MDHEN and CDR2 SYDVKM. The CDR3 sequence is 16 residues long. The CDR3 DNA sequence: TGTGCCAGCAGGTCGATCCGGGACAGGGATAACTATGGCTACACCTTC. It specifies CASRSIRDRDNYGYTF.

A word on this clone: Other DNA sequences in the sample encode the same CDR3. The genes are TRBV29-1 and TRBJ2-3, with D possibly being TRBD1 (5 bases). The germline CDR1 and CDR2 sequences are SQVTM and ANQGSEA. The CDR3 consists of 13 residues. The V and J ends lost 4 bases and 0 bases respectively, with 8 bases between them. CDR3 amino acids: CSVAGSSTDTQYF. The CDR3 DNA reads TGCAGCGTTGCAGGGTCTAGCACAGATACGCAGTATTTT.

The rearrangement joins TRBV6-5 to TRBJ2-5, with D possibly TRBD1 on 5 matching bases. Germline V gene lookup returns CDR1 MNHEY and CDR2 SVGAGI. The CDR3 loop spans 15 amino acids. The V end was cut by 5 bases, the J end by 4 bases, with 17 bases between. CDR3 in amino acids: CASSQERGTIETQYF. CDR3 nucleotide sequence: TGTGCCAGCAGTCAGGAAAGGGGAACTATAGAGACCCAGTACTTC.

The chain employs TRBV10-2 and TRBJ1-5; tentatively, D is TRBD1 (5 bases). Germline CDR1 reads WSHSY; CDR2 reads SAAADI. Trimming removed 2 bases from V and 5 bases from J, with 7 bases in between. The CDR3 covers 13 residues. CDR3: CASSEDRDQPQHF. CDR3 nucleotide sequence: TGCGCCAGCAGTGAGGACAGAGATCAGCCCCAGCATTTT.

V is TRBV10-3 and J is TRBJ2-1; 9 nucleotides agree with TRBD2. This CDR3 region has 14 residues. V lost 10 bases, J lost 8 bases, and 12 bases stayed unmatched. Germline V gene sequence: CDR1 ENHRY, CDR2 SYGVKD. CDR3 region: CATENSGSKDEQFF. The CDR3 DNA reads as TGTGCCACGGAAAATAGCGGGAGTAAGGATGAGCAGTTCTTC.